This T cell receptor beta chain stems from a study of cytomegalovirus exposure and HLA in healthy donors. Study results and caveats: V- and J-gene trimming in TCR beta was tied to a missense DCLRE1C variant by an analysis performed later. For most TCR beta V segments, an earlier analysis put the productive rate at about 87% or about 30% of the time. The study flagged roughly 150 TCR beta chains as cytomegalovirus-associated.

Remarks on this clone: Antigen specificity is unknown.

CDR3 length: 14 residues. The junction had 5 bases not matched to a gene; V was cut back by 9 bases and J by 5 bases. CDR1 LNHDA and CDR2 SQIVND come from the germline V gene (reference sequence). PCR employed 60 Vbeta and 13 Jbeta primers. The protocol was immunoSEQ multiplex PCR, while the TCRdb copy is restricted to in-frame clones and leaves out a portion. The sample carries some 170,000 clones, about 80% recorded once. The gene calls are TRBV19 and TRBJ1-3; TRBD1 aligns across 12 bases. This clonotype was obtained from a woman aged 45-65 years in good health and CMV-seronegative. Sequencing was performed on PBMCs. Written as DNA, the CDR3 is TGTGCCAGCCGGGACAGGGGGCCGCGAAACACCATATATTTT. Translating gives CASRDRGPRNTIYF.